This T cell receptor beta chain was recorded in a study of Ad26.COV2.S vaccination and SARS-CoV-2 variants. The wider study: Ad26.COV2.S arm of COV1001 included the donor. By the intramuscular route, Ad26.COV2.S was given once, or twice 56 days apart.

The table came from immunoSEQ multiplex PCR; TCRdb's copy has only in-frame clones and leaves some out. The sample records more than 250,000 clones, around 87% being singletons. In this sample, this clone turned up a few times. Treatment here: approximately 18 received Ad26.COV2.S at low or high dose, single or two shots; roughly 5 received placebo; per-sample allocation not given. Day 63 following the first vaccine or placebo injection was when the samples were taken. An 18-55-year-old adult in Boston served as donor. Germline CDR1 is MDHEN and CDR2 is SYDVKM. J was trimmed by 5 bases and V by 5 bases; bases with no gene match: 8. The CDR3 spans 14 residues.

The chain combines TRBV28 with TRBJ1-1; 7 bases are a match to TRBD1. This receptor was taken from a person aged 18-60 years who received the Ad26.COV2.S COVID-19 vaccine or a placebo. Here the sequenced sample was peripheral blood, taken in a trial of Ad26.COV2.S vaccine versus placebo. The CDR3 protein is CASSPGQEGTEAFF. DNA for the CDR3: TGTGCCAGCAGTCCAGGACAGGAGGGGACTGAAGCTTTCTTT.